The next 9 T cell receptor beta chains were all read from a single sample in a study of naive and memory T cell subsets. These receptors have no identified antigens. The beta constant-region primer was an equimolar mix of two oligonucleotides covering TRBC1 and TRBC2. Four rounds of PCR amplified the ligated cDNA using nested alpha and beta constant-region primers plus SP2. TCRdb reanalysed the UMI-ligation and nested PCR reads using MiXCR and keeps one entry per CDR3 protein. The repertoire holds more than 95,000 distinct CDR3 sequences, with around 15% as singletons. Notes on the study in general: A few larger clonotypes appeared in naive repertoires, especially CD8, possibly memory cells re-expressing CD45RA.

The sample consisted of naive CD8+ T cells from blood. These receptor sequences come from a human donor in good health.

This chain links TRBV29-1 with TRBJ1-1; TRBD1 might be the D (6 bases). In germline, CDR1 is SQVTM, CDR2 ANQGSEA. CDR3 length: 13 amino acids. V lost 3 bases and J lost 5, with 13 bases in between. The CDR3 spells CSVEVGQGTEAFF. In DNA form, the CDR3 reads TGCAGCGTTGAGGTGGGCCAGGGGACTGAAGCTTTCTTT.

The chain is built from TRBV7-6 and TRBJ2-1, with TRBD2 matching 7 bases. V lost 5 bases, J lost 3 bases, and 13 bases stayed unmatched. Germline lookup yields CDR1 SGHVS and CDR2 FNYEAQ. This CDR3 has 17 amino acids. CDR3 bases: TGTGCCAGCAGCCTCGGGACTACCGCTCGATACTACAATGAGCAGTTCTTC. Protein product: CASSLGTTARYYNEQFF.

The V call is TRBV6-2 or TRBV6-3, the J call TRBJ1-5; D ambiguous. With 6 bases removed from V and 0 bases from J, the gap between germline ends came to 18 bases. The germline gives CDR1 MNHEY, CDR2 SVGEGT. The CDR3 contains 17 residues. The CDR3 DNA follows: TGTGCCAGCAGCCACTCGACCGGACTCTATAGCAATCAGCCCCAGCATTTT. Protein sequence: CASSHSTGLYSNQPQHF.

There are many counts of this clonotype. J is TRBJ1-6 and V is TRBV5-3; D not certain. TRBV5-3 is flagged as an ORF with uncertain function. The CDR3 extends over 15 amino acids. V was clipped by 3 bases and J by 0 bases, with 7 bases between them. The DNA of the CDR3 is TGTGCCAGAAGCTCCGCCAGCTCCTATAATTCACCCCTCCACTTT. Encoded protein: CARSSASSYNSPLHF.

This clonotype was counted a few times. The V and J genes are TRBV6-5 and TRBJ2-5; D call uncertain. Germline CDR1 reads MNHEY; CDR2 reads SVGAGI. Trimming removed 5 bases from V and 7 bases from J, with 8 bases in between. The CDR3 is made up of 11 amino acids. Written as DNA, the CDR3 is TGTGCCAGCAGTAGCGACGGGACCCAGTACTTC. It translates to CASSSDGTQYF.

This clonotype appeared a few times. The J gene is TRBJ1-2, the V gene TRBV7-9; 7 positions match TRBD1. Germline values: CDR1 SEHNR, CDR2 FQNEAQ (reference sequence). The V gene end was trimmed by 4 bases and the J gene end by 5 bases; junction bases not matched to a gene: 7. This CDR3 has 14 residues. The CDR3: CASSSSGTAYGYTF. CDR3 coding DNA: TGTGCCAGCAGCTCCTCCGGGACAGCTTATGGCTACACCTTC.

This clonotype was seen ten or more times. This sequence joins TRBV9 and TRBJ1-2; TRBD1 aligns across 8 bases. Germline V CDR1 and CDR2: SGDLS, YYNGEE. This CDR3 has 17 amino acids. Trimming cost V 0 bases and J 1 base; bases outside gene matches: 8. The CDR3 bases are TGTGCCAGCAGCGTAGCAGAGACAGGGGCCTTTAACTATGGCTACACCTTC. This encodes CASSVAETGAFNYGYTF.

The rearrangement links TRBV7-9 to TRBJ2-7; D is possibly TRBD2 (6 bases). The CDR3 runs 13 residues. V was trimmed by 1 base and J by 5 bases, leaving 9 bases between them. Looked up from germline, CDR1 is SEHNR and CDR2 is FQNEAQ (reference sequence). The DNA of the CDR3 is TGTGCCAGCAGCTTAGGGACTACGCACGAGCAGTACTTC. Translation gives CASSLGTTHEQYF.

This clonotype has more than one count but fewer than ten. V and J are TRBV7-6 and TRBJ2-2, with 8 bases identical to TRBD2. V lost 4 bases and J lost 1; bases outside the gene matches: 8. CDR1 is SGHVS, CDR2 FNYEAQ, per germline. The CDR3 is 17 amino acids. CDR3 DNA: TGTGCCAGCAGCTCGTGGTCGGCGGGGGGGAACACCGGGGAGCTGTTTTTT. This codes for CASSSWSAGGNTGELFF.